These 15 T cell receptor beta chains share one sample of origin, sequenced in a study of T cell repertoires in cytomegalovirus infection. One entry per CDR3 protein, called by TCRdb with MiXCR from the reads. The sample includes around 190,000 distinct CDR3 sequences, approximately 15% of them seen just once. The specimen sequenced was PBMCs. The receptors derive from a human donor in good health (CMV status not recorded). Some clones in this sample may be carry-over from other donors' samples.

This clonotype was seen at least ten times. The V and J genes are TRBV19 and TRBJ2-5; no definite D call. The germline V gene has CDR1 LNHDA and CDR2 SQIVND (reference sequence). V gave up 0 bases and J gave up 2 bases, with 13 bases separating them. The CDR3 runs to 16 residues. CDR3 protein: CASSIDRSWHQETQYF. For the CDR3, the DNA is TGTGCCAGTAGTATAGATCGGAGTTGGCATCAAGAGACCCAGTACTTC.

The chain joins TRBV29-1 to TRBJ2-5; D remains unclear. Trimming removed 7 bases from V and 3 bases from J, with 24 bases in between. CDR1 and CDR2 (germline): SQVTM, ANQGSEA. The CDR3 length is 16 residues. In nucleotides, the CDR3 is TGCAGCGCCCGCCGAGTCCCCAGCCTGTCCAAAGAGACCCAGTACTTC. This encodes CSARRVPSLSKETQYF.

This clonotype showed up many times. CDR3 region: CASSPSRRVFLPHLSGNTIYF. CDR3 sequence (DNA): TGTGCCAGCAGCCCGAGTCGTAGGGTTTTCTTACCCCACCTCTCTGGAAACACCATATATTTT. This chain connects TRBV7-3 to TRBJ1-3; D unresolved. Looked up from germline, CDR1 is SGHTA and CDR2 is FQGTGA. Trimming removed 5 bases from V and 0 bases from J, with 29 bases in between. There are 21 residues in the CDR3.

The chain has TRBV7-9 and TRBJ2-4; D unclear. V gave up 5 bases and J gave up 0 bases, with 8 bases separating them. CDR3 length: 14 residues. Germline CDR1 and CDR2: SEHNR and FQNEAQ (reference sequence). This CDR3 reads CASSPELAKNIQYF. Written as DNA, the CDR3 is TGTGCCAGCAGCCCCGAGCTAGCCAAAAACATTCAGTACTTC.

The gene calls are TRBV18 and TRBJ2-7; 7 bases match TRBD2. Germline lookup yields CDR1 KGHSH and CDR2 LQKENI. This CDR3 has 13 amino acids. Unmatched junction bases numbered 9, after V lost 11 bases and J lost 2 bases. This CDR3 is CASGRTLTYEQYF. In nucleotides, the CDR3 is TGTGCCTCCGGGAGGACTTTGACCTACGAGCAGTACTTC.

Ten or more counts support this clonotype. The genes are TRBV7-8 and TRBJ2-3; D uncertain. Trimming left V 2 bases short and J 4 bases short, with 7 bases between. CDR3 size: 13 residues. Germline V gene sequence: CDR1 SGHVS, CDR2 FQNEAQ. As DNA, the CDR3 is TGTGCCAGCAGCTTAAACGCTCCAGATACGCAGTATTTT. The encoded protein is CASSLNAPDTQYF.

The V and J genes are TRBV11-2 and TRBJ2-7; D perhaps matches TRBD1 (6 bases). Germline V gene lookup returns CDR1 SGHAT and CDR2 FQNNGV. The CDR3 consists of 13 residues. The V end lost 5 bases, the J end lost 1 base, and 9 bases lay between the germline ends. The CDR3: CASSQTGSYEQYF. CDR3 coding DNA: TGTGCCAGCAGCCAAACAGGGTCCTACGAGCAGTACTTC.

This clonotype came up many times. The CDR3 coding sequence is TGTGCCAGCGGTACAGCCTTGGTTTCCTACAATGAGCAGTTCTTC. It codes for CASGTALVSYNEQFF. The genes are TRBV5-5 and TRBJ2-1, with D unclear. Deletions cut 7 bases from V and 1 base from J, with 15 bases between. Germline V gives CDR1 SGHKS, CDR2 YYEKEE (reference sequence). The length of the CDR3 is 15 residues.

This clonotype was recorded at least ten times. The chain employs TRBV7-2 and TRBJ2-5; tentatively, D is TRBD2 (5 bases). Germline V lookup: CDR1 SGHTA, CDR2 FQGNSA. The V end was cut by 1 base, the J end by 5 bases, with 11 bases between. The CDR3 runs 14 residues. CDR3 in amino acids: CASSLGRGIETQYF. As DNA, the CDR3 is TGTGCCAGCAGCTTAGGACGGGGAATCGAGACCCAGTACTTC.

This sequence joins TRBV29-1 and TRBJ1-1; maybe TRBD1 (5 bases). V gave up 8 bases and J gave up 7 bases, with 20 bases separating them. CDR3 length equals 13 residues. Germline CDR1 is SQVTM and CDR2 is ANQGSEA. In DNA form, the CDR3 reads TGCAGCACCACTACAGGTCCCGCGGATGAAGCTTTCTTT. This sequence encodes CSTTTGPADEAFF.

This clonotype was detected only a few times. The chain uses TRBV12-3 or TRBV12-4 and TRBJ2-2, with D tentatively TRBD1 (6 bases). The length of the CDR3 is 16 residues. V gave up 1 base and J gave up 6 bases, with 15 bases separating them. Written as DNA, the CDR3 is TGTGCCAGCAGTTTAGATGGGGGCTCGGGTGCCGGGGAGCTGTTTTTT. Its translation: CASSLDGGSGAGELFF.

The V gene is TRBV4-1, the J gene TRBJ2-1, with 9 bases fitting TRBD2. J lost 7 bases, V lost 0 bases, and 7 bases had no gene match. The CDR3 sequence is 16 residues long. Germline V CDR1 and CDR2: MGHRA, YSYEKL. This chain's CDR3 is CASSQEVSGRINEQFF. In DNA form, the CDR3 reads TGCGCCAGCAGCCAAGAAGTTAGCGGGAGAATAAATGAGCAGTTCTTC.

This clonotype was observed many times. The V call is TRBV7-8, the J call TRBJ2-7; D is possibly TRBD2 (5 bases). The CDR3 contains 17 residues. The germline gives CDR1 SGHVS, CDR2 FQNEAQ. V was clipped by 4 bases and J by 2 bases, with 21 bases between them. CDR3 DNA sequence: TGTGCCAGCAGCTCCCGGAACGAGGGAGCTTCCCCCTACGAGCAGTACTTC. Translating gives CASSSRNEGASPYEQYF.

This clonotype was observed at least ten times. The chain carries TRBV19 and TRBJ1-5; possibly TRBD1 for D (5 bases). CDR1 is LNHDA, CDR2 SQIVND, per germline (reference sequence). The CDR3 is 15 residues long. V lost 7 bases, J lost 2 bases, and 15 bases lay in between. As DNA, the CDR3 is TGTGCCAGTAAAAGGCAGGGAGAAGGCAATCAGCCCCAGCATTTT. It specifies CASKRQGEGNQPQHF.

This clonotype was found a few times. The chain employs TRBV20-1 and TRBJ2-7, with 9 bases that match TRBD2. The CDR3 length is 15 residues. The J segment lost 5 bases and the V segment lost 6 bases, leaving 14 bases of the junction unmatched. Germline V gene lookup returns CDR1 DFQATT and CDR2 SNEGSKA (reference sequence). In DNA form, the CDR3 reads TGCAGTGCCCCCCTTCTAGCGGGAAAGTACGACGAGCAGTACTTC. Translated: CSAPLLAGKYDEQYF.